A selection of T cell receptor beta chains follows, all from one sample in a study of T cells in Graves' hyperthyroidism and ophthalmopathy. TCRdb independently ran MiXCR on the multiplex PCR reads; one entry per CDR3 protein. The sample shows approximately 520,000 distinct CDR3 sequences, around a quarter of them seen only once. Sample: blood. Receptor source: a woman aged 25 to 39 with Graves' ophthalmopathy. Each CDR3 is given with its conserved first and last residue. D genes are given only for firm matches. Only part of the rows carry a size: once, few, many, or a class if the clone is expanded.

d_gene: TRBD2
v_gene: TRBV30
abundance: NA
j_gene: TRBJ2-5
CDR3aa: CAWSWIAGIRETQYF
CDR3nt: TGTGCCTGGAGTTGGATAGCGGGAATCAGAGAGACCCAGTACTTC

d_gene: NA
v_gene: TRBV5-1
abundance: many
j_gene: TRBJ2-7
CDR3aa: CASSFGSGEYEQYF
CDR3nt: TGCGCCAGCAGCTTCGGCTCGGGGGAGTACGAGCAGTACTTC

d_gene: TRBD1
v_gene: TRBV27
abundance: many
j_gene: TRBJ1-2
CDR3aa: CASSVAGGLYGYTF
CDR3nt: TGTGCCAGCAGTGTGGCAGGGGGTCTCTATGGCTACACCTTC

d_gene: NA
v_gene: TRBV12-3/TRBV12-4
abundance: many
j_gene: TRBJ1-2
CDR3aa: CASSSGTDYGYTF
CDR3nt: TGTGCCAGCAGTTCCGGGACTGACTATGGCTACACCTTC

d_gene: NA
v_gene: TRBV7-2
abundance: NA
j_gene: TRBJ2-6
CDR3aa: CASSLSGSSGANVLTF
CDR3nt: TGTGCCAGCAGCTTATCAGGAAGCTCTGGGGCCAACGTCCTGACTTTC

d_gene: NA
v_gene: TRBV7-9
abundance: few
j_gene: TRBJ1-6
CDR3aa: CASNLAPPGSPLHF
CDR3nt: TGTGCCAGCAACTTAGCTCCGCCGGGTTCACCCCTCCACTTT

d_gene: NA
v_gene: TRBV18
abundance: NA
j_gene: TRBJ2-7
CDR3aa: CASSLKGYTYEQYF
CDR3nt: TGTGCCAGCTCACTAAAAGGGTACACCTACGAGCAGTACTTC

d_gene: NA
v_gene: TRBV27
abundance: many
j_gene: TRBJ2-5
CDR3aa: CASGDRGLQETQYF
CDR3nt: TGTGCCAGCGGGGATAGGGGACTTCAAGAGACCCAGTACTTC

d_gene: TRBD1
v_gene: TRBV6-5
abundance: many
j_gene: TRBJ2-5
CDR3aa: CASSNTGGAGQETQYF
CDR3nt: TGTGCCAGCAGTAACACAGGGGGCGCGGGACAAGAGACCCAGTACTTC

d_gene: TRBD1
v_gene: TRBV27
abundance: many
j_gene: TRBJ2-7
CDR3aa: CASSLDRVPGEQYF
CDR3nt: TGTGCCAGCAGTCTCGACAGGGTCCCAGGCGAGCAGTACTTC

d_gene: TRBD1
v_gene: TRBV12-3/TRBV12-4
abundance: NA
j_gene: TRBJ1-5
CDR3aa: CASSWTGDQPQHF
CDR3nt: TGTGCCAGCAGTTGGACAGGGGACCAGCCCCAGCATTTT